The 27 T cell receptor beta chains below come from one sample, sequenced in a study of T cell clonality in common variable immunodeficiency. TCRdb keeps only in-frame clones here, not all; method: immunoSEQ multiplex PCR. This sample has around 52,000 clones, each found more than once. Material: peripheral blood mononuclear cells. The receptors were gathered from a person aged 18 to 75 in good health.

This clone occurred many times. The read comes to an end 3 residues before the CDR3 does, leaving the germline J gene to fill in the end. The V gene is TRBV20-1, the J gene TRBJ2-5, with a tentative D call TRBD1 (5 bases). The CDR3 loop spans 15 amino acids. Germline CDR1 is DFQATT and CDR2 is SNEGSKA (reference sequence). The V gene lost 3 bases and the J gene lost 5 bases, with 19 bases spanning the gap. The CDR3 here is CSARGPRMNLETQYF. Partial CDR3 DNA: TGCAGTGCTAGGGGGCCCAGAATGAATCTGGAGACC.

A word on this clone: Coverage ceases 3 residues before the CDR3 finishes, and the germline J gene fills in the end. The chain uses TRBV19 and TRBJ1-3; D remains unclear. Germline V gene data show CDR1 as LNHDA and CDR2 as SQIVND (reference sequence). The V and J ends lost 4 bases and 0 bases respectively, with 7 bases between them. CDR3 length: 14 residues. The CDR3 is CASSRQDSGNTIYF. The CDR3 bases that were read are TGTGCCAGTAGTAGACAAGACTCTGGAAACACC.

This clone was observed many times. The read comes to an end 3 residues before the CDR3 does, leaving the germline J gene to fill in the end. The chain couples TRBV10-3 to TRBJ1-5; D possibly corresponds to TRBD1 (6 bases). There are 14 residues in the CDR3. Germline CDR1 reads ENHRY; CDR2 reads SYGVKD. V was shortened by 6 bases and J by 0 bases, with 9 bases between the two germline ends. This chain's CDR3 is CAISGQNSNQPQHF. The sequenced CDR3 bases are TGTGCCATCAGCGGACAGAATAGCAATCAGCCC.

At least ten counts were recorded for this clone. The CDR3 loop is CASSLLGGPSHEQYF. The part of the CDR3 DNA that was read is TGTGCCAGTAGTCTCTTAGGCGGGCCCTCACACGAG. V usage is TRBV19 and J usage is TRBJ2-7; D is perhaps TRBD2 (5 bases). Read data end 3 residues before the CDR3 end; the end is taken from the germline J gene. The CDR3 is 15 amino acids. CDR1 is LNHDA and CDR2 is SQIVND in the germline V gene (reference sequence). V was cut by 5 bases and J by 5 bases, with 19 bases left in between.

Turning to this clone: The read falls 3 residues short of the CDR3 end, and the missing part is taken from the germline J gene. V usage is TRBV6-2 or TRBV6-3 and J usage is TRBJ2-1; no reliable D call. Germline CDR1 and CDR2: MNHEY and SVGEGT. Trimming cost V 2 bases and J 3 bases, with 14 bases left between them. The CDR3 runs to 16 residues. The CDR3 bases that were read are TGTGCCAGCAGTTACCCTCGCTCTCAGATCTACAATGAG. This codes for CASSYPRSQIYNE. The entire CDR3 protein is CASSYPRSQIYNEQFF.

This clone was counted ten times or more. Coverage ceases 3 residues before the CDR3 finishes, and the germline J gene fills in the end. This chain uses TRBV9 with TRBJ2-5; 9 bases match TRBD2. This CDR3 region has 15 residues. Trimming took 2 bases from V and 0 from J; bases not matched to a gene: 2. The V gene's germline CDR1 is SGDLS and CDR2 YYNGEE. CDR3 DNA (partial): TGTGCCAGCAGCGTTACTAGCGGGTACCAAGAGACC. Its translation is CASSVTSGYQET. The entire CDR3 protein reads CASSVTSGYQETQYF. Filled out from reference TRBV9 and TRBJ2-5, the complete variable domain reads DSGVTQTPKHLITATGQRVTLRCSPRSGDLSVYWYQQSLDQGLQFLIQYYNGEERAKGNILERFSAQQFPDLHSELNLSSLELGDSALYFCASSVTSGYQETQYFGPGTRLLVL.

This clone was recorded at least ten times. The CDR3 is cut off 3 residues early in the read; its end comes from the germline J gene. This chain joins TRBV7-9 and TRBJ2-5; D uncertain. V dropped 1 base and J dropped 4 bases, with 13 bases sitting between them. This CDR3 is 15 amino acids long. Germline V gene sequence: CDR1 SEHNR, CDR2 FQNEAQ (reference sequence). Incomplete CDR3 DNA: TGTGCCAGCAGCTTAGTTATGGCTGTCGTAGAGACC. Amino acids: CASSLVMAVVET. The CDR3 in its entirety is CASSLVMAVVETQYF.

This clone was seen repeatedly, ten times or more. Read data end 3 residues before the CDR3 end; the end is taken from the germline J gene. The V and J genes are TRBV6-2 or TRBV6-3 and TRBJ1-1; D is perhaps TRBD1 (6 bases). The CDR3 loop spans 14 amino acids. The V gene's germline CDR1 is MNHEY and CDR2 SVGEGT. V was trimmed by 6 bases and J by 4 bases, leaving 15 bases between them. The CDR3 loop reads CASSPRGGVTEAFF. CDR3 bases read: TGTGCCAGCAGCCCTAGGGGGGGAGTCACTGAA.

This clone has a handful of counts. The DNA ends 3 residues before the CDR3 does, and the rest of the CDR3 is filled in from the germline J gene. This sequence joins TRBV7-9 and TRBJ2-3, with 8 bases matching TRBD1. The CDR3 sequence is 15 residues long. Germline values: CDR1 SEHNR, CDR2 FQNEAQ (reference sequence). V dropped 7 bases and J dropped 1; count of bases not matched to a gene: 7. The CDR3 DNA, read in part, is TGTGCCAGCACATTGACAGGGGTAGGCACAGATACG. As protein: CASTLTGVGTDT. The full CDR3 protein reads CASTLTGVGTDTQYF.

This clone was picked up many times. The CDR3 end falls 3 residues outside the read, so it is completed with the germline J gene. The chain is built from TRBV20-1 and TRBJ2-3; 8 bases map to TRBD2. V lost 4 bases, J lost 5 bases, and 14 bases stayed unmatched. This CDR3 contains 16 residues. CDR1 DFQATT and CDR2 SNEGSKA come from the germline V gene (reference sequence). Partial CDR3 DNA: TGCAGTGCTATAATCAGCGGAGCGGGAGTTATAGATACG. It yields the protein CSAIISGAGVIDT. The entire CDR3 sequence reads CSAIISGAGVIDTQYF.

This clone was seen repeatedly, ten times or more. The read ends 3 residues before the CDR3 terminus; that terminus is restored from the germline J gene. This chain connects TRBV6-2 or TRBV6-3 to TRBJ2-2, with D possibly being TRBD1 (6 bases). Germline V gene sequence: CDR1 MNHEY, CDR2 SVGEGT. The V end lost 7 bases, the J end lost 3 bases, and 12 bases lay between the germline ends. The CDR3 runs 14 residues. The CDR3 here is CASIDTGYTGELFF. The sequenced part of the CDR3 DNA is TGTGCCAGCATTGATACAGGGTACACCGGGGAG.

In its sample, this clone was seen many times. The read ends 3 residues before the CDR3 terminus; that terminus is restored from the germline J gene. J is TRBJ2-7 and V is TRBV18; D is perhaps TRBD2 (5 bases). Germline V gives CDR1 KGHSH, CDR2 LQKENI. V was cut by 0 bases and J by 3 bases, with 12 bases left in between. The CDR3 consists of 15 residues. The CDR3 DNA, read in part, is TGTGCCAGCTCACCACCGAAGGGAAGCGGCTACGAG. Amino acids: CASSPPKGSGYE. The complete CDR3 reads CASSPPKGSGYEQYF.

This clone was counted many times. The read gets to within 3 residues of the CDR3 end, and the germline J gene fills in the rest. The V and J genes are TRBV5-1 and TRBJ1-1; 7 nucleotides align to TRBD1. Germline-derived CDR1 and CDR2 are SGHRS and YFSETQ. This CDR3 has 15 residues. V lost 2 bases, J lost 3 bases, and 7 bases stayed unmatched. CDR3 DNA (partial): TGCGCCAGCAGCTTTTGGACAGGACGATACACTGAA. Protein: CASSFWTGRYTE. In full, the CDR3 reads CASSFWTGRYTEAFF. The full variable domain, rest sourced from reference TRBV5-1 and TRBJ1-1, is KAGVTQTPRYLIKTRGQQVTLSCSPISGHRSVSWYQQTPGQGLQFLFEYFSETQRNKGNFPGRFSGRQFSNSRSEMNVSTLELGDSALYLCASSFWTGRYTEAFFGQGTRLTVV.

This clone occurred many times. The read ends 3 residues early relative to the CDR3; the germline J gene fills the gap. The chain joins TRBV5-5 to TRBJ1-1; 9 bases agree with TRBD1. Germline loops: CDR1 SGHKS, CDR2 YYEKEE (reference sequence). With 4 bases clipped from V and 5 bases from J, the junction kept 9 bases outside the gene matches. The length of the CDR3 is 15 residues. The CDR3: CASSPSWDRATEAFF. The DNA read from the CDR3 is TGTGCCAGCAGCCCGAGCTGGGACAGGGCTACTGAA.

This clone was recorded a few times. The CDR3 extends 3 residues past the end of the read, so its final part is completed from the germline J gene. The V gene is TRBV10-3, the J gene TRBJ2-7, with 7 nucleotides matching TRBD1. There are 14 residues in the CDR3. CDR1 is ENHRY and CDR2 is SYGVKD in the germline V gene. After removal of 5 bases from V and 5 bases from J, the junction contained 9 bases not matched to a gene. The covered CDR3 bases are TGTGCCATCAGTACCGGGACAGAGACCAACGAG. Its protein is CAISTGTETNE. The whole CDR3 is CAISTGTETNEQYF.

Many counts were recorded for this clone. Incomplete CDR3 DNA: TGTGCCAGCTCACCTGCGGGGGCACCAGGAAATGAG. Translating it yields CASSPAGAPGNE. The complete CDR3 sequence is CASSPAGAPGNEQFF. The gene calls are TRBV18 and TRBJ2-1, with D perhaps TRBD2 (7 bases). The read is 3 residues too short to cover the CDR3 end, so that end is filled in from the germline J gene. V lost 3 bases and J lost 7, with 16 bases in between. The CDR3 runs 15 residues. Germline V gene lookup returns CDR1 KGHSH and CDR2 LQKENI.

This clone was seen at least ten times. The sequenced CDR3 bases are TGTGCCAGCGGACAGGACAGGGGTTCCTACGAG. Translating it yields CASGQDRGSYE. The whole CDR3 sequence reads CASGQDRGSYEQYF. The rearrangement joins TRBV5-4 to TRBJ2-7; TRBD1 agrees at 9 bases. The sequence runs out 3 residues before the end of the CDR3; the remainder is reconstructed from the germline J gene. Unmatched junction bases numbered 6, after V lost 7 bases and J lost 1 base. CDR1 and CDR2 (germline): SGHNT, YYREEE (reference sequence). The CDR3 contains 14 residues.

This clone was counted ten times or more. The CDR3 end lies 3 residues beyond the end of the read and is filled in from the germline J gene. The chain carries TRBV5-1 and TRBJ2-3, with 10 bases matching TRBD2. The CDR3 runs to 16 residues. J lost 0 bases, V lost 4 bases, and 5 bases had no gene match. From germline, CDR1 is SGHRS and CDR2 YFSETQ. The CDR3 DNA, read in part, is TGCGCCAGCAGCGGGGGACTAGCGTACAGCACAGATACG. This codes for CASSGGLAYSTDT. The CDR3 in its entirety is CASSGGLAYSTDTQYF.

This clone was counted many times. The read finishes 3 residues shy of the CDR3 end, and the germline J gene is used to complete it. This chain uses TRBV5-1 with TRBJ2-2, with D possibly TRBD2 on 6 matching bases. The CDR3 consists of 15 residues. V lost 0 bases, J lost 10 bases, and 16 bases lay in between. CDR1 and CDR2 (germline): SGHRS, YFSETQ. Partial CDR3 DNA: TGCGCCAGCAGCTTGGGAGGGGCCGGGGGTATGGAG. Protein: CASSLGGAGGME. The CDR3 as a whole reads CASSLGGAGGMELFF.

This clone was observed at least ten times. The CDR3 goes on 3 residues after the read ends, and that part is filled in from the germline J gene. The V gene is TRBV20-1, the J gene TRBJ2-2; 8 bases map to TRBD1. V lost 7 bases and J lost 7; bases outside the gene matches: 8. The V gene's germline CDR1 is DFQATT and CDR2 SNEGSKA (reference sequence). The CDR3 extends over 13 amino acids. The part of the CDR3 DNA that was read is TGCAGTGTTCCGGACAGGGTTGGCGGGGAG. Translation gives CSVPDRVGGE. The full CDR3 sequence reads CSVPDRVGGELFF.

Ten or more counts support this clone. The read stops 3 residues short of the end of the CDR3; the missing end is completed from the germline J gene. The chain recombines TRBV18 with TRBJ1-2; tentatively, D is TRBD1 (6 bases). The germline V gene encodes CDR1 KGHSH and CDR2 LQKENI. The CDR3 sequence is 16 residues long. V was pared by 5 bases and J by 2 bases, with 18 bases between. Incomplete CDR3 DNA: TGTGCCAGCTCAACCACGGTCGACAGGAGAAACTATGGC. Protein: CASSTTVDRRNYG. Given in full, the CDR3 is CASSTTVDRRNYGYTF.

The sample holds many counts of this clone. Read data end 3 residues before the CDR3 end; the end is taken from the germline J gene. The rearrangement uses TRBV30 and TRBJ1-1; 7 bases agree with TRBD1. The germline V gene has CDR1 GTSNPN and CDR2 SVGIG (reference sequence). The V and J ends lost 2 bases and 0 bases, in that order; junction bases with no gene match: 6. CDR3 length equals 15 residues. Incomplete CDR3 DNA: TGTGCCTGGAGTTATGGGACAGCTTTGAACACTGAA. It yields the protein CAWSYGTALNTE. The entire CDR3 sequence reads CAWSYGTALNTEAFF.

This clone was counted many times. The CDR3 goes on 3 residues after the read ends, and that part is filled in from the germline J gene. The chain combines TRBV20-1 with TRBJ2-5; 7 bases align to TRBD2. The V and J ends lost 5 bases and 7 bases, in that order; junction bases with no gene match: 25. The length of the CDR3 is 18 residues. Per germline, CDR1 DFQATT and CDR2 SNEGSKA (reference sequence). CDR3 bases read: TGCAGTGCTTCCGCTGGGGGGGACTCCTCGGCCCCCGAAGCGACC. This encodes CSASAGGDSSAPEAT. The entire CDR3 sequence reads CSASAGGDSSAPEATQYF.

This clone has a count of ten or more. The read falls 3 residues short of the CDR3 end, and the missing part is taken from the germline J gene. The chain employs TRBV18 and TRBJ1-2; no definite D call. Germline values: CDR1 KGHSH, CDR2 LQKENI. The V gene lost 3 bases and the J gene lost 3 bases, with 11 bases spanning the gap. CDR3 length: 14 residues. The DNA read from the CDR3 is TGTGCCAGCTCACCGGTGGGCTATGACTATGGC. Protein product: CASSPVGYDYG. The complete CDR3 protein is CASSPVGYDYGYTF.

This clone occurred many times. Read coverage stops 3 residues before the CDR3 terminus; the germline J gene supplies the remainder. The chain couples TRBV7-2 to TRBJ1-1; no reliable D call. Germline CDR1 and CDR2: SGHTA and FQGNSA. This CDR3 spans 14 amino acids. V was clipped by 1 base and J by 2 bases, with 8 bases between them. The covered CDR3 bases are TGTGCCAGCAGCTTAGGATCACTAAACACTGAA. Its translation is CASSLGSLNTE. The whole CDR3 reads CASSLGSLNTEAFF.

Comment on this clone: Read sequence stops 3 residues before the CDR3 end, and the germline J gene provides the missing end. The chain recombines TRBV13 with TRBJ2-7, with D possibly matching TRBD1 (6 bases). Trimming stripped 2 bases from V and 3 bases from J, with 14 bases between. This CDR3 is 15 amino acids long. CDR1 is PRHDT and CDR2 is FYEKMQ in the germline V gene (reference sequence). The sequenced part of the CDR3 DNA is TGTGCCAGCAGCTTATCCGGACAGCTGTTCTACGAG. Protein: CASSLSGQLFYE. The full CDR3 protein reads CASSLSGQLFYEQYF.

This clone was counted many times. With the read ending 3 residues before the CDR3 end, the germline J gene is used to fill in that end. The chain carries TRBV7-9 and TRBJ2-1; tentative D call: TRBD2 (5 bases). CDR1 is SEHNR, CDR2 FQNEAQ, per germline (reference sequence). V was cut by 6 bases and J by 7 bases, with 10 bases left in between. The CDR3 is 12 amino acids. The DNA read from the CDR3 is TGTGCCAGCAGGACCGGACTGAATGAG. Residues: CASRTGLNE. The entire CDR3 reads CASRTGLNEQFF.